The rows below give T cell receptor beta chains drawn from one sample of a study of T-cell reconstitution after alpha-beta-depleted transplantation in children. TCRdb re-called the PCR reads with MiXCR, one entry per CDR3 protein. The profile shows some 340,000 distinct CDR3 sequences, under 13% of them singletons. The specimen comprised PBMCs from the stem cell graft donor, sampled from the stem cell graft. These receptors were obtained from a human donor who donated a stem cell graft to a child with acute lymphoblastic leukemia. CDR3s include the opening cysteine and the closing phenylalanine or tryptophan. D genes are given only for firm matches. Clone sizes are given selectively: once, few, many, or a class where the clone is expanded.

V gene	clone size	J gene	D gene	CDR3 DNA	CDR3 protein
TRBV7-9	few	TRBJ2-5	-	TGTGCCAGCAGCTTTTTAAGCCAAGAGACCCAGTACTTC	CASSFLSQETQYF
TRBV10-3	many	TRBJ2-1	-	TGTGCCATCAGTGAGTCTGTTGGGAGGAATGAGCAGTTCTTC	CAISESVGRNEQFF
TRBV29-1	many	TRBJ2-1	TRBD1	TGCAGCGTGGACAGGGGTTCTTTTTACAATGAGCAGTTCTTC	CSVDRGSFYNEQFF
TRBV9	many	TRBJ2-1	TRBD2	TGTGCCAGCAGCTCGAGGACTAGCGGGACAAAAAATGAGCAGTTCTTC	CASSSRTSGTKNEQFF
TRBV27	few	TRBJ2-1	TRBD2	TGTGCCAGCAGTTCCGGGACTAGCGCCAATGAGCAGTTCTTC	CASSSGTSANEQFF
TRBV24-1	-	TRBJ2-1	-	TGTGCCACCAGTGATTCGGCTTCTAGCTCACAGTTCTTC	CATSDSASSSQFF
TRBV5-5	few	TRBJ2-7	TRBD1	TGTGCCAGCAGCCTACAGGGGGCCCTTGCCTACGAGCAGTACTTC	CASSLQGALAYEQYF
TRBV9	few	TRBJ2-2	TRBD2	TGTGCCAGCACAGGGAGGGCGGGAGTCGGGGAGCTGTTTTTT	CASTGRAGVGELFF
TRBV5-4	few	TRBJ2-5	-	TGTGCCAGCAGCTTGGATTTCAATGCTCAGGAGACCCAGTACTTC	CASSLDFNAQETQYF
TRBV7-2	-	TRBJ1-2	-	TGTGCCAGCAGCTTCGGTGGGGATGCCGGGTCTTTCTTC	CASSFGGDAGSFF
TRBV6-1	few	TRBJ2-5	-	TGTGCCAGCAGTCGCCCCAGTCGAGCGGAAGAGACCCAGTACTTC	CASSRPSRAEETQYF
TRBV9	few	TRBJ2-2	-	TGTGCCAGCAGCGTAAGGGTTCAGCCCGGGGAGCTGTTTTTT	CASSVRVQPGELFF
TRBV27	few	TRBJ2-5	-	TGTGCCAGCAGTCCGTTAGGGTCACAAGAGACCCAGTACTTC	CASSPLGSQETQYF
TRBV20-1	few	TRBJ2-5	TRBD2	TGCAGTGCTACCCTGGGACTAGCGGGAGCGGTGGGACAAGAGACCCAGTACTTC	CSATLGLAGAVGQETQYF